Each of the 5 T cell receptor beta chains below was sequenced from the same sample in a study of blood T cell repertoires in COVID-19. The table came from immunoSEQ multiplex PCR; TCRdb's copy has only in-frame clones and leaves some out. Of about 100,000 clones detected, about 87% appear once; the ten largest clones hold around 3.9%. The sample taken for sequencing was peripheral blood. These receptor sequences come from a human donor with COVID-19, enrolled during active disease. The donor label of this sample is uncertain.

The rearrangement links TRBV10-1 to TRBJ2-3; 13 bases align to TRBD2. CDR1 is WNHNN and CDR2 is SYGVQD in the germline V gene (reference sequence). Trimming at V came to 10 bases and at J to 3 bases, leaving 7 bases not matched to a gene. The CDR3 is made up of 15 amino acids. CDR3 amino acids: CATSPTSGGTDTQYF. The CDR3 bases are TGCGCCACCTCCCCGACTAGCGGGGGGACAGATACGCAGTATTTT.

V and J are TRBV7-3 and TRBJ2-7; 9 bases map to TRBD2. The CDR3 length is 13 residues. J gave up 4 bases and V 3 bases, and 1 base lay outside the gene matches. Germline V lookup: CDR1 SGHTA, CDR2 FQGTGA. CDR3 residues: CASSFSGGYEQYF. Here the CDR3 DNA reads TGTGCCAGCAGCTTTAGCGGGGGTTACGAGCAGTACTTC.

The J gene is TRBJ2-7, the V gene TRBV28; TRBD2 matches at 8 bases. J lost 2 bases, V lost 6 bases, and 6 bases had no gene match. The CDR3 has 14 residues. Germline CDR1 and CDR2: MDHEN and SYDVKM. The chain's CDR3 is CASSSGGSTYEQYF. CDR3 nucleotides: TGTGCCAGCAGCAGCGGGGGCTCCACCTACGAGCAGTACTTC.

The CDR3 here is CASSSDRYYGYTF. The CDR3 nucleotides are TGTGCCAGCAGCTCGGACAGGTACTATGGCTACACCTTC. The rearrangement uses TRBV7-9 and TRBJ1-2; 7 positions match TRBD1. Germline V gene sequence: CDR1 SEHNR, CDR2 FQNEAQ (reference sequence). J was trimmed by 3 bases and V by 4 bases; bases with no gene match: 2. The CDR3 extends over 13 amino acids. Complete variable domain (other parts from reference TRBV7-9 and TRBJ1-2): DTGVSQNPRHKITKRGQNVTFRCDPISEHNRLYWYRQTLGQGPEFLTYFQNEAQLEKSRLLSDRFSAERPKGSFSTLEIQRTEQGDSAMYLCASSSDRYYGYTFGSGTRLTVV.

The rearrangement joins TRBV2 to TRBJ1-5, with a possible D match to TRBD1 (6 bases). The V gene's germline CDR1 is SNHLY and CDR2 FYNNEI. The CDR3 extends over 14 amino acids. Trimming shortened V by 3 bases and J by 7 bases, and 13 bases separated the two germline ends. For the CDR3, the DNA is TGTGCCAGCAGTGACGAGGGGGGGCGCCAGCCCCAGCATTTT. It yields the protein CASSDEGGRQPQHF.